This T cell receptor (beta chain) was recorded in a study of shared clonotypes between healthy human individuals. In the study overall: Serving as donors were two women and a few men, whose ages spanned 18 to 49.

Sequencing was performed with immunoSEQ multiplex PCR; in TCRdb, only in-frame clones are kept and a portion is missing. The sample holds approximately 2,300,000 clones; roughly 92% are singletons and the top ten take 0.37%. The CDR3 sequence is 17 residues long. Germline lookup yields CDR1 SEHNR and CDR2 FQNEAQ (reference sequence). Study conclusions and caveats: Sampling covered nothing but blood. Tissue TCR repertoires likely differ from those found in blood. Having only a few donors restricted how much genetic and exposure-history diversity was captured.

A remark on this clone: What it binds is not known. At one end the junction does not follow the germline gene, possibly because of a read error.

The receptor was derived from a man younger than 35 in good health. Some clones in this sample may be carry-over from other donors' samples. The V and J genes are TRBV7-9 and TRBJ2-5, with 10 bases identical to TRBD2. Sequences were obtained from naive CD4+ T cells from PBMCs. Subset in this sample: CD45RA+ positively selected. CDR3 sequence reads: CASSLATGLAIQETQYF. The CDR3 DNA reads as TGTGCCAGCAGTTTAGCGACGGGACTAGCGATACAAGAGACCCAGTACTTC. Based on the CDR3 plus reference TRBV7-9 and TRBJ2-5, the full variable domain is DTGVSQNPRHKITKRGQNVTFRCDPISEHNRLYWYRQTLGQGPEFLTYFQNEAQLEKSRLLSDRFSAERPKGSFSTLEIQRTEQGDSAMYLCASSLATGLAIQETQYFGPGTRLLVL.